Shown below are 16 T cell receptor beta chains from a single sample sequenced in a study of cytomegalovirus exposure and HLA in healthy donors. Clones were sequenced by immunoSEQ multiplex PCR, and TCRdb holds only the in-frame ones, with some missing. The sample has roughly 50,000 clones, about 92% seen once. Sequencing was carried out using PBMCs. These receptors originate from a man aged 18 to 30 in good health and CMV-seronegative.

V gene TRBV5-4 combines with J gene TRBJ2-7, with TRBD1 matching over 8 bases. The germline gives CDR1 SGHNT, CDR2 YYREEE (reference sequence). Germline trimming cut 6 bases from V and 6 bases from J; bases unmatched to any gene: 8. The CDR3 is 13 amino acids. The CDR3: CASTLATGGEQYF. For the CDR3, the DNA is TGTGCCAGCACCCTCGCCACAGGGGGCGAGCAGTACTTC.

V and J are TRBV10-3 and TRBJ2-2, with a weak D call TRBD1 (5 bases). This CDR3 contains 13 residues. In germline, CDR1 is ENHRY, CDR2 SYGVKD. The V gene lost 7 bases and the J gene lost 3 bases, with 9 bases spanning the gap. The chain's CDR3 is CAINPTDTGELFF. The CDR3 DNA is TGTGCCATCAACCCGACAGACACCGGGGAGCTGTTTTTT.

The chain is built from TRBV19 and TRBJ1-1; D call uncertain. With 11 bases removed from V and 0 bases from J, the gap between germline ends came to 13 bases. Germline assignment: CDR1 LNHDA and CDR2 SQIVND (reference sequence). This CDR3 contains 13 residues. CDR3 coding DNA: TGTGCCTCGAGCCTAGCCCTGAACACTGAAGCTTTCTTT. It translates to CASSLALNTEAFF.

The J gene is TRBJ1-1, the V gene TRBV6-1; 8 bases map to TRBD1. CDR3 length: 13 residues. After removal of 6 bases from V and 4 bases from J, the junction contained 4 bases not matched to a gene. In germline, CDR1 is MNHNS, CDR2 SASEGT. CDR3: CASSRDRGTEAFF. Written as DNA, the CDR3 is TGTGCCAGCAGCCGAGACAGGGGCACTGAAGCTTTCTTT.

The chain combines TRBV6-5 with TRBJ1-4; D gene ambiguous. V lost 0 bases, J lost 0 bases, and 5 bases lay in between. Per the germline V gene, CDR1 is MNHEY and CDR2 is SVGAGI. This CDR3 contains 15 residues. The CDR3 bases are TGTGCCAGCAGTTACTCTTCCGCAACTAATGAAAAACTGTTTTTT. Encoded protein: CASSYSSATNEKLFF.

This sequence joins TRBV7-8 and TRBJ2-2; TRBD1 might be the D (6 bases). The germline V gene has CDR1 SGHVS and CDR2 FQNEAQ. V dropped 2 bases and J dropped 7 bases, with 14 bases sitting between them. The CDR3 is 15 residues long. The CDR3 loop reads CASSLPQLRGGELFF. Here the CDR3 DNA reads TGTGCCAGCAGCTTACCGCAACTCAGGGGCGGGGAGCTGTTTTTT. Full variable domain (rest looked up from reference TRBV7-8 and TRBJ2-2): GAGVSQSPRYKVAKRGQDVALRCDPISGHVSLFWYQQALGQGPEFLTYFQNEAQLDKSGLPSDRFFAERPEGSVSTLKIQRTQQEDSAVYLCASSLPQLRGGELFFGEGSRLTVL.

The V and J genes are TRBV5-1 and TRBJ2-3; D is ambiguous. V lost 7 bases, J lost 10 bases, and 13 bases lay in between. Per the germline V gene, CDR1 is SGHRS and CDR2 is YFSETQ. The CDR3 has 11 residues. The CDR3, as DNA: TGCGCCAGCCGTTTCGTCTCCGCGCAGTATTTT. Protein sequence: CASRFVSAQYF.

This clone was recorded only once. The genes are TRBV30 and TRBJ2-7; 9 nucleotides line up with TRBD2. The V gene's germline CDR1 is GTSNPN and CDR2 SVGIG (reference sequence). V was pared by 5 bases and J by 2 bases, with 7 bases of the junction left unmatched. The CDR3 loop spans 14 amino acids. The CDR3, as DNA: TGTGCCTGGGGTAAGCGGGAGGTCCCCTACGAGCAGTACTTC. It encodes CAWGKREVPYEQYF.

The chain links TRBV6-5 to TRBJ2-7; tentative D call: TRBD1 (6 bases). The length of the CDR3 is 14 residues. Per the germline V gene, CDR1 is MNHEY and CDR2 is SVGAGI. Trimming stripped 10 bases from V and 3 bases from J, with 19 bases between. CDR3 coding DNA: TGTGCCACCGTCGATCCGGGACAATTCTACGAGCAGTACTTC. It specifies CATVDPGQFYEQYF.

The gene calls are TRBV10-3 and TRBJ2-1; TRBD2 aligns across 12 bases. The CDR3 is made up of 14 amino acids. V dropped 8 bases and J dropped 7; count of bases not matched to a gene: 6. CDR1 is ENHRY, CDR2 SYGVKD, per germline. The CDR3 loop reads CAIETSGRFNEQFF. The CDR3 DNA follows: TGTGCCATCGAAACTAGCGGGAGGTTTAATGAGCAGTTCTTC.

The CDR3 protein is CASSQFSRTGYEKLFF. CDR3 nucleotides: TGCGCCAGCAGCCAGTTCTCTAGGACAGGGTATGAAAAACTGTTTTTT. J is TRBJ1-4 and V is TRBV4-1, with 8 bases matching TRBD1. Per germline, CDR1 MGHRA and CDR2 YSYEKL. There are 16 residues in the CDR3. The V gene end was trimmed by 3 bases and the J gene end by 6 bases; junction bases not matched to a gene: 9.

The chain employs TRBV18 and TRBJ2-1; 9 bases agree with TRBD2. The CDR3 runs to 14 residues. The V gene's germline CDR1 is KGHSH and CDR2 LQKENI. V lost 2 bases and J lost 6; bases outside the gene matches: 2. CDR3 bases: TGTGCCAGCTCACCAATGACTAGCGGCAATGAGCAGTTCTTC. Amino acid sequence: CASSPMTSGNEQFF.

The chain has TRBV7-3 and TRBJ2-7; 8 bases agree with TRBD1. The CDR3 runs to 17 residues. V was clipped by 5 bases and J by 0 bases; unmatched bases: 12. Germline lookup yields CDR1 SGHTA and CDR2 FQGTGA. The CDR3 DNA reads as TGTGCCAGCAGCATACACCTTCCGGGACAGGCCTCCTACGAGCAGTACTTC. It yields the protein CASSIHLPGQASYEQYF.

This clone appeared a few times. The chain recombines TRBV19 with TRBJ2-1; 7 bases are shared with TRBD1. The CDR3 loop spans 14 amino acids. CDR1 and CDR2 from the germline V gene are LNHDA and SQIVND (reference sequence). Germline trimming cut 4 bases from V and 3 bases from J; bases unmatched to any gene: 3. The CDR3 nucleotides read TGTGCCAGTAGTACGACAGGGTTCTACAATGAGCAGTTCTTC. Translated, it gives CASSTTGFYNEQFF. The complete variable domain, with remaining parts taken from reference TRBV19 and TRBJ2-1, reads DGGITQSPKYLFRKEGQNVTLSCEQNLNHDAMYWYRQDPGQGLRLIYYSQIVNDFQKGDIAEGYSVSREKKESFPLTVTSAQKNPTAFYLCASSTTGFYNEQFFGPGTRLTVL.

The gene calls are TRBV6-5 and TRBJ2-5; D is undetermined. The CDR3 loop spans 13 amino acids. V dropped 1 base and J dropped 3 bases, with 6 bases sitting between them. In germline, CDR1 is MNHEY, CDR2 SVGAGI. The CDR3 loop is CASSYFPEETQYF. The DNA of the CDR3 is TGTGCCAGCAGTTACTTCCCAGAAGAGACCCAGTACTTC.

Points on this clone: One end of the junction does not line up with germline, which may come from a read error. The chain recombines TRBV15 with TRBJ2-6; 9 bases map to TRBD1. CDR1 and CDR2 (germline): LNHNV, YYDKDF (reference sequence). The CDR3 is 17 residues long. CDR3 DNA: TGTGCCACCACTCGGACAGGGGACCTCTCTGGGGCCAACGTCCCGACTTTC. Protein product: CATTRTGDLSGANVPTF.